These 30 T cell receptor beta chains were sequenced from one sample in a study of Graves' ophthalmopathy and Graves' hyperthyroidism (dated by TCRdb to between 2018 and 2020). This sample was sequenced with an Illumina HiSeq 2000. TCR beta CDR3 regions were amplified from RNA transcripts for repertoire sequencing. The first round of RT-PCR was done with HTBI primers and the Qiagen OneStep RT-PCR kit, and was followed by a second round of multiplex PCR, then size selection and purification. The public reads were reanalyzed by TCRdb: fastp trimming at Q25, MiXCR alignment, in-frame beta chains only. Each CDR3 protein gets just one entry, which takes the most common genes and DNA from the rows behind it. For this sample there are a few hundred thousand distinct CDR3 sequences; 20% to 25% appear just once. 35% to 55% of the sample is held by the ten biggest clonotypes. Input material: peripheral blood. The receptor source for this set is a woman in her 50s with Graves' ophthalmopathy. Donor details come from another sample of the same person, matched by shared clones.

This clonotype has ten or more counts. With a much larger clone just one base away, this may be a read error. This CDR3 is missing its conserved last phenylalanine or tryptophan, likely due to a read error. The chain is built from TRBV6-5 and TRBJ1-2, with 9 nucleotides matching TRBD1. This CDR3 region has 15 residues. Germline loops: CDR1 MNHEY, CDR2 SVGAGI. The junction had 9 bases not matched to a gene; V was cut back by 6 bases and J by 4 bases. CDR3 bases: TGTGCCAGCAGCCAGGGACAGGGCTGGGGCTATGGCTACACCTCC. Its protein product is CASSQGQGWGYGYTS.

This clonotype has ten or more counts. V usage is TRBV7-9 and J usage is TRBJ2-7, with TRBD2 as a possible D gene (7 bases). Trimming cost V 5 bases and J 5 bases, with 19 bases left between them. The CDR3 has 15 amino acids. Per the germline V gene, CDR1 is SEHNR and CDR2 is FQNEAQ (reference sequence). The chain's CDR3 is CASSLAVDGGHEQYF. In nucleotides, the CDR3 is TGTGCCAGCAGCCTGGCTGTCGACGGGGGGCACGAGCAGTACTTC.

This clonotype was counted ten times or more. The chain links TRBV12-3 or TRBV12-4 to TRBJ2-7; unclear D gene. The CDR3 has 16 residues. The germline V and J ends were trimmed by 5 bases and 1 base, with 18 bases remaining between them. CDR3 region: CASSSPRRLNSYEQYF. CDR3 nucleotides: TGTGCCAGCAGTAGCCCGAGGCGCCTAAATTCCTACGAGCAGTACTTC.

Ten or more counts support this clonotype. V gene TRBV6-2 or TRBV6-3 combines with J gene TRBJ1-1, with a weak D call TRBD1 (5 bases). The CDR3 is 15 amino acids. Between the trimmed V and J ends, which lost 5 bases and 1 base, there was a span of 14 bases. The germline CDR1 and CDR2 sequences are MNHEY and SVGEGT. The CDR3 loop is CASSQSGARNTEAFF. In DNA, the CDR3 is TGTGCCAGCAGTCAGTCCGGGGCGAGGAACACTGAAGCTTTCTTT.

This clonotype was counted ten times or more. The chain uses TRBV24-1 and TRBJ2-3, with 7 bases lining up with TRBD2. With V trimmed by 9 bases and J by 6 bases, 5 bases remained unmatched. Germline V CDR1 and CDR2: KGHDR, SFDVKD. The CDR3 contains 12 residues. The CDR3 here is CATGEGMDTQYF. The CDR3, as DNA: TGTGCCACCGGGGAGGGCATGGATACGCAGTATTTT.

This clonotype came up a few times. The gene calls are TRBV30 and TRBJ1-6; possible D gene TRBD1, 6 bases. CDR1 is GTSNPN and CDR2 is SVGIG in the germline V gene (reference sequence). This CDR3 spans 13 amino acids. V was cut by 8 bases and J by 9 bases, with 17 bases left in between. The CDR3 here is CAGGVQGLSPLHF. CDR3 nucleotides: TGTGCCGGGGGTGTTCAGGGGCTTTCACCCCTCCACTTT.

This rearrangement joins TRBV7-8 to TRBJ1-6, with unresolved D. The germline V and J ends were trimmed by 5 bases and 11 bases, with 22 bases remaining between them. Germline assignment: CDR1 SGHVS and CDR2 FQNEAQ. The CDR3 extends over 16 amino acids. The chain's CDR3 is CASSPRDGGVSTPLHF. CDR3 DNA: TGTGCCAGCAGCCCCCGCGACGGAGGAGTGTCGACACCCCTCCACTTT.

This clonotype showed up many times. This chain connects TRBV7-9 to TRBJ2-7; D is uncertain. CDR1 is SEHNR and CDR2 is FQNEAQ in the germline V gene (reference sequence). The V end was cut by 1 base, the J end by 3 bases, with 7 bases between. The CDR3 runs 13 residues. The CDR3 DNA is TGTGCCAGCAGCTTAGACACTCTCTACGAGCAGTACTTC. Protein product: CASSLDTLYEQYF.

This clonotype appeared many times. J is TRBJ2-5 and V is TRBV5-1; no reliable D call. The CDR3 is 14 amino acids. CDR1 SGHRS and CDR2 YFSETQ come from the germline V gene. Deletions cut 0 bases from V and 0 bases from J, with 6 bases between. The CDR3 sequence: CASSLEGNQETQYF. Here the CDR3 DNA reads TGCGCCAGCAGCTTGGAGGGTAACCAAGAGACCCAGTACTTC.

This clonotype showed up many times. The chain joins TRBV20-1 to TRBJ2-7; TRBD1 aligns across 7 bases. This CDR3 is built from 14 residues. Germline CDR1 is DFQATT and CDR2 is SNEGSKA (reference sequence). Germline trimming cut 2 bases from V and 4 bases from J; bases unmatched to any gene: 8. The chain's CDR3 is CSARPGTASYEQYF. CDR3 DNA sequence: TGCAGTGCTAGACCCGGGACAGCATCTTACGAGCAGTACTTC.

The chain links TRBV6-1 to TRBJ1-3; D is unclear. In germline, CDR1 is MNHNS, CDR2 SASEGT. CDR3 length equals 16 residues. V was pared by 7 bases and J by 0 bases, with 16 bases between. The DNA for the CDR3 is TGTGCCAGCAAGCGGAGTACTACGAGCTCTGGAAACACCATATATTTT. This translates into CASKRSTTSSGNTIYF.

This clonotype was observed at least ten times. The V call is TRBV30, the J call TRBJ2-7; 8 positions match TRBD1. Germline CDR1 and CDR2: GTSNPN and SVGIG (reference sequence). Losses at the gene ends were 3 bases for V and 2 bases for J; bases not matched to a gene: 9. The CDR3 contains 15 residues. CDR3 coding DNA: TGTGCCTGGAGCTATAGGGGGACAGGAGCCTACGAGCAGTACTTC. Translation gives CAWSYRGTGAYEQYF.

This clonotype was seen ten or more times. The chain employs TRBV5-5 and TRBJ1-6; 9 bases align to TRBD1. The CDR3 is made up of 17 amino acids. In germline, CDR1 is SGHKS, CDR2 YYEKEE (reference sequence). V lost 1 base to trimming and J lost 8 bases; unmatched junction nucleotides: 10. CDR3 region: CASSLWGPGQGYSPLHF. CDR3 coding DNA: TGTGCCAGCAGCTTGTGGGGACCGGGACAGGGTTATTCACCCCTCCACTTT.

In this sample, this clonotype turned up many times. This sequence joins TRBV30 and TRBJ1-2; D gene ambiguous. V lost 0 bases, J lost 5 bases, and 13 bases lay in between. In germline, CDR1 is GTSNPN, CDR2 SVGIG (reference sequence). The CDR3 runs to 14 residues. In DNA, the CDR3 is TGTGCCTGGAGTGTAAGTGGGGTACTATATGGCTACACCTTC. This encodes CAWSVSGVLYGYTF.

This clonotype came up many times. The V call is TRBV7-8, the J call TRBJ2-7, with 9 nucleotides matching TRBD2. The germline gives CDR1 SGHVS, CDR2 FQNEAQ. J gave up 7 bases and V 3 bases, and 4 bases lay outside the gene matches. The CDR3 contains 13 residues. CDR3 nucleotide sequence: TGTGCCAGCAGCTTCGGACTAGCGAGAGAGCAGTACTTC. It is translated as CASSFGLAREQYF.

CDR3 in amino acids: CASSVRSGNTIYF. CDR3 sequence (DNA): TGTGCCAGCAGTGTACGATCTGGAAACACCATATATTTT. The V and J genes are TRBV12-3 or TRBV12-4 and TRBJ1-3; D gene uncertain. V was clipped by 5 bases and J by 1 base, with 6 bases between them. This CDR3 is built from 13 residues.

This clonotype was counted only a few times. The rearrangement uses TRBV11-2 and TRBJ2-7, with a weak D call TRBD2 (6 bases). Trimming cost V 0 bases and J 4 bases, with 16 bases left between them. In germline, CDR1 is SGHAT, CDR2 FQNNGV. The CDR3 covers 16 residues. CDR3: CASSLDGGSREYEQYF. CDR3 nucleotide sequence: TGTGCCAGCAGCTTAGATGGGGGGTCCCGAGAGTACGAGCAGTACTTC.

This clonotype was seen ten or more times. One end of the junction is discordant with germline, which a read error may explain. The rearrangement links TRBV28 to TRBJ1-5; D perhaps matches TRBD1 (6 bases). The CDR3 length is 14 residues. The germline gives CDR1 MDHEN, CDR2 SYDVKM. CDR3: CASSLRGGNQPQHF. CDR3 nucleotides: TGCGCCAGCAGCCTCAGGGGAGGCAATCAGCCCCAGCATTTT. The variable domain in full, with the rest retrieved from reference TRBV28 and TRBJ1-5, is DVKVTQSSRYLVKRTGEKVFLECVQDMDHENMFWYRQDPGLGLRLIYFSYDVKMKEKGDIPEGYSVSREKKERFSLILESASTNQTSMYLCASSLRGGNQPQHFGDGTRLSIL.

At least ten counts were recorded for this clonotype. This sequence joins TRBV6-2 or TRBV6-3 and TRBJ2-3; D not certain. Between the trimmed V and J ends, which lost 2 bases and 10 bases, there was a span of 4 bases. The CDR3 covers 10 residues. Per germline, CDR1 MNHEY and CDR2 SVGEGT. The CDR3, as DNA: TGTGCCAGCAGTTACCCACCGCAGTATTTT. Protein: CASSYPPQYF.

This clonotype has at least ten counts. This chain links TRBV3-1 with TRBJ1-2; D is ambiguous. The CDR3 extends over 13 amino acids. Germline values: CDR1 LGHDT, CDR2 YNNKEL (reference sequence). V was clipped by 7 bases and J by 4 bases, with 13 bases between them. Here the CDR3 reads CASTDGGFYGYTF. CDR3 in DNA: TGTGCCAGCACCGACGGCGGGTTCTATGGCTACACCTTC.

This clonotype was recorded many times. The gene calls are TRBV6-5 and TRBJ1-2, with D tentatively TRBD1 (6 bases). The V end was cut by 2 bases, the J end by 2 bases, with 15 bases between. The CDR3 extends over 16 amino acids. CDR1 and CDR2 (germline): MNHEY, SVGAGI. CDR3: CASSYAAGQSNYGYTF. The CDR3 DNA is TGTGCCAGCAGTTACGCGGCAGGACAGTCGAACTATGGCTACACCTTC.

This clonotype was seen repeatedly, ten times or more. V gene TRBV6-2 or TRBV6-3 combines with J gene TRBJ2-7, with TRBD1 matching 8 bases. The V gene's germline CDR1 is MNHEY and CDR2 SVGEGT. V lost 5 bases to trimming and J lost 0 bases; unmatched junction nucleotides: 3. The CDR3 consists of 14 residues. This chain's CDR3 is CASSDDRGSYEQYF. For the CDR3, the DNA is TGTGCCAGCAGTGACGACAGGGGCTCCTACGAGCAGTACTTC.

The chain is built from TRBV10-3 and TRBJ1-6, with D perhaps TRBD1 (5 bases). The CDR3 contains 16 residues. Germline lookup yields CDR1 ENHRY and CDR2 SYGVKD. The V and J ends lost 6 bases and 7 bases respectively, with 19 bases between them. The CDR3 DNA is TGTGCCATCAGCCTGGGGGGTCGCGGCCAAAATTCACCCCTCCACTTT. Translation gives CAISLGGRGQNSPLHF.

This clonotype was counted a few times. The chain links TRBV3-1 to TRBJ1-3; D gene uncertain. The V gene lost 1 base and the J gene lost 8 bases, with 6 bases spanning the gap. This CDR3 spans 12 amino acids. CDR1 and CDR2 from the germline V gene are LGHDT and YNNKEL (reference sequence). The CDR3 protein is CASSQVEDTIYF. The CDR3 coding sequence is TGTGCCAGCAGCCAAGTTGAGGACACCATATATTTT.

The chain is built from TRBV30 and TRBJ1-5; TRBD1 matches at 7 bases. CDR1 GTSNPN and CDR2 SVGIG come from the germline V gene (reference sequence). V lost 5 bases to trimming and J lost 1 base; unmatched junction nucleotides: 2. The CDR3 covers 13 residues. CDR3 in DNA: TGTGCCTGGCGCAGGGGGAGCAATCAGCCCCAGCATTTT. It encodes CAWRRGSNQPQHF.

The table lists this clonotype with many counts. This chain links TRBV5-1 with TRBJ2-7, with TRBD2 identical over 9 bases. The CDR3 spans 14 residues. Trimming took 4 bases from V and 6 from J; bases not matched to a gene: 8. Germline V gene data show CDR1 as SGHRS and CDR2 as YFSETQ. The CDR3 spells CASSGRAGGIEQYF. In nucleotides, the CDR3 is TGCGCCAGCAGCGGTAGAGCGGGAGGTATCGAGCAGTACTTC. Based on the CDR3 plus reference TRBV5-1 and TRBJ2-7, the full variable domain is KAGVTQTPRYLIKTRGQQVTLSCSPISGHRSVSWYQQTPGQGLQFLFEYFSETQRNKGNFPGRFSGRQFSNSRSEMNVSTLELGDSALYLCASSGRAGGIEQYFGPGTRLTVT.

There are many counts of this clonotype. This sequence joins TRBV2 and TRBJ2-7; 8 nucleotides line up with TRBD1. CDR1 and CDR2 from the germline V gene are SNHLY and FYNNEI. The CDR3 spans 14 residues. Trimming cost V 4 bases and J 3 bases; bases outside gene matches: 5. Here the CDR3 reads CASSGGDRFYEQYF. DNA for the CDR3: TGTGCCAGCAGTGGAGGGGACAGGTTCTACGAGCAGTACTTC.

This clonotype was seen repeatedly, ten times or more. The rearrangement uses TRBV20-1 and TRBJ2-7; 9 bases are a match to TRBD1. The V gene end was trimmed by 4 bases and the J gene end by 7 bases; junction bases not matched to a gene: 11. In germline, CDR1 is DFQATT, CDR2 SNEGSKA (reference sequence). This CDR3 has 14 residues. CDR3 amino acids: CSAKPGTGLGEQYF. CDR3 coding DNA: TGCAGTGCTAAGCCCGGGACAGGGCTCGGTGAGCAGTACTTC.

This clonotype was found many times. The V and J genes are TRBV4-1 and TRBJ1-1; no clear D. The CDR3 consists of 15 residues. Germline values: CDR1 MGHRA, CDR2 YSYEKL. Deletions cut 0 bases from V and 0 bases from J, with 8 bases between. DNA of the CDR3: TGCGCCAGCAGCCAAGAGGCAGCCCTGAACACTGAAGCTTTCTTT. Protein: CASSQEAALNTEAFF.

Regarding this clonotype: As the CDR3 is not closed by the conserved phenylalanine or tryptophan, this likely results from a read error. The chain joins TRBV20-1 to TRBJ1-5; D uncertain. Between the trimmed V and J ends, which lost 5 bases and 0 bases, there was a span of 5 bases. Germline CDR1 and CDR2: DFQATT and SNEGSKA (reference sequence). The CDR3 contains 12 residues. CDR3 bases: TGCAGTGCTCGCAATAGCAATCAGCCCCAGCATTCT. Residues: CSARNSNQPQHS.